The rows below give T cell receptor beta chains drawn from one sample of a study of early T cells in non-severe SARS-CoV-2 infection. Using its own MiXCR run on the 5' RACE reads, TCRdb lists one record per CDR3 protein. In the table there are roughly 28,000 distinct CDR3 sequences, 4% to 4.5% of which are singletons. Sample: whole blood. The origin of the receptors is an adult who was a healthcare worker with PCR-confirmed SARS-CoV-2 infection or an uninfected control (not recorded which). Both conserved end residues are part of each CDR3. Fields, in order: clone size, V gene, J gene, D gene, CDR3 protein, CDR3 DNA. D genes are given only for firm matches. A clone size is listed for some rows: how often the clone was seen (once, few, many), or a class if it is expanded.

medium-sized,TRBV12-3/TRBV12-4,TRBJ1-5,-,CASSPAGEDGNQPQHF,TGTGCCAGCAGCCCCGCAGGGGAGGATGGCAATCAGCCCCAGCATTTT
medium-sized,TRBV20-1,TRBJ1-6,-,CSAREEVGGRSPLHF,TGCAGTGCTAGAGAGGAAGTCGGGGGGAGATCACCCCTCCACTTT
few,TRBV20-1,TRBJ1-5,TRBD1,CSARRTGLSSNQPQHF,TGCAGTGCTAGAAGGACAGGGTTGAGTAGCAATCAGCCCCAGCATTTT
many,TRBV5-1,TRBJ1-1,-,CASSLVPDNTEAFF,TGCGCCAGCAGCTTGGTGCCGGATAACACTGAAGCTTTCTTT
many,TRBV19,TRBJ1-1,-,CASSSRQAAEAFF,TGTGCCAGTAGTTCCCGACAGGCCGCTGAAGCTTTCTTT
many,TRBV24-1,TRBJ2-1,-,CATSDLLGGRQFF,TGTGCCACCAGTGATTTATTGGGGGGCAGACAGTTCTTC
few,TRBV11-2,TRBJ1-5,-,CASSRTDNQPQHF,TGTGCCAGCAGCCGGACAGACAATCAGCCCCAGCATTTT
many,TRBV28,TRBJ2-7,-,CASSSGSYEQYF,TGTGCCAGCAGTTCGGGGAGCTACGAGCAGTACTTC
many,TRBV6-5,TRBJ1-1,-,CASSYKGVTEAFF,TGTGCCAGCAGTTACAAGGGGGTTACTGAAGCTTTCTTT
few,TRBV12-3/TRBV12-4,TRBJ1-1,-,CASSLYALNTEAFF,TGTGCCAGCAGTTTGTACGCCTTGAACACTGAAGCTTTCTTT
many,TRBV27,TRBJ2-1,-,CASSFGREQFF,TGTGCCAGCAGTTTTGGGCGGGAGCAGTTCTTC
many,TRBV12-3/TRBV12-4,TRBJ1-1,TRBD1,CASSPKSRGRNTEAFF,TGTGCCAGCAGTCCAAAAAGTAGGGGGCGGAACACTGAAGCTTTCTTT
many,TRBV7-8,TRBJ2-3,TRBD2,CASSPKLAGVTPTDTQYF,TGTGCCAGCAGCCCTAAGTTAGCGGGGGTTACACCTACAGATACGCAGTATTTT
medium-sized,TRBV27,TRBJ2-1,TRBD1,CASSERTGVWREQFF,TGTGCCAGCTCTGAGCGGACAGGGGTTTGGCGGGAGCAGTTCTTC
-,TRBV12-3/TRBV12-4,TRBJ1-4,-,CAIRRGRLEKLFF,TGTGCCATCAGACGGGGGAGACTAGAAAAACTGTTTTTT
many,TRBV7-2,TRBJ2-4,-,CASSFQGNIQYF,TGTGCCAGCAGCTTCCAGGGAAACATTCAGTACTTC
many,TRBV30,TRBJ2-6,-,CAWTSSPGRLSGANVLTF,TGTGCCTGGACTTCCTCTCCGGGACGGCTTTCTGGGGCCAACGTCCTGACTTTC